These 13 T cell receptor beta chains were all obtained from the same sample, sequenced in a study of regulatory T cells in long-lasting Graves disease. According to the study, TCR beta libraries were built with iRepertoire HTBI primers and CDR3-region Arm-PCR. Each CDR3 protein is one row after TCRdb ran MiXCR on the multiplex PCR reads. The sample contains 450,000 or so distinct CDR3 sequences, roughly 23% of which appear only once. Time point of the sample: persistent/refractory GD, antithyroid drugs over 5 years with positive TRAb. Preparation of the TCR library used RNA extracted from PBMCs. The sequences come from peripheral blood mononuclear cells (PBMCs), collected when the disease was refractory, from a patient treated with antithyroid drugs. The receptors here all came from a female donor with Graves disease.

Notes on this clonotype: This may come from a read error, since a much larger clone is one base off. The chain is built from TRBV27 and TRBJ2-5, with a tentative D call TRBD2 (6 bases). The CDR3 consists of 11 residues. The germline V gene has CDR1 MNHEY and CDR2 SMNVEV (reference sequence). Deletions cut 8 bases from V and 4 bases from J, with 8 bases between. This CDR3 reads CASGGIETQYF. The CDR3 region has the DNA TGTGCCAGCGGGGGGATAGAGACCCAGTACTTC.

The CDR3 protein is CASITGDIMNTEAFF. CDR3 nucleotides: TGTGCCAGTATAACAGGGGACATCATGAACACTGAAGCTTTCTTT. The genes are TRBV19 and TRBJ1-1; 7 bases are a match to TRBD1. This CDR3 region has 15 residues. The ends lost 7 bases at V and 0 bases at J; junction bases unmatched: 8. In germline, CDR1 is LNHDA, CDR2 SQIVND (reference sequence).

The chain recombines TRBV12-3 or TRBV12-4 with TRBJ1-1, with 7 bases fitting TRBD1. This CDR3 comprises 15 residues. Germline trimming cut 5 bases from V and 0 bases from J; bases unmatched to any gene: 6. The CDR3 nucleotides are TGTGCCAGCAGTCATCCGACAGGGATGAACACTGAAGCTTTCTTT. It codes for CASSHPTGMNTEAFF.

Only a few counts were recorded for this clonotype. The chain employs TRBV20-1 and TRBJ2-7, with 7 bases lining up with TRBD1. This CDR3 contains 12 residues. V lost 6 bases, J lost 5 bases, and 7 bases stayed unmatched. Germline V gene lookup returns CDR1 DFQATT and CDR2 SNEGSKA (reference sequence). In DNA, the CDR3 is TGCAGTGCCCCAAACAGGGGCGACGAGCAGTACTTC. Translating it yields CSAPNRGDEQYF.

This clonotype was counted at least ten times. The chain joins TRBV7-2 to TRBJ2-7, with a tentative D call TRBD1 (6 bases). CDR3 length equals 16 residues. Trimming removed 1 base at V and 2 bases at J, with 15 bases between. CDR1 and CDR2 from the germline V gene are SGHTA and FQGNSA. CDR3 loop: CASSLGGQGTPYEQYF. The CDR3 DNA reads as TGTGCCAGCAGCTTAGGGGGACAAGGGACGCCCTACGAGCAGTACTTC.

CDR3 coding DNA: TGTGCCAGCAGTGTTCAGGGTGAAAAGGGCGAGCAGTACTTC. This codes for CASSVQGEKGEQYF. V is TRBV6-1 and J is TRBJ2-7, with a weak D call TRBD1 (5 bases). This CDR3 comprises 14 residues. The V and J ends lost 4 bases and 6 bases respectively, with 16 bases between them. Germline V lookup: CDR1 MNHNS, CDR2 SASEGT.

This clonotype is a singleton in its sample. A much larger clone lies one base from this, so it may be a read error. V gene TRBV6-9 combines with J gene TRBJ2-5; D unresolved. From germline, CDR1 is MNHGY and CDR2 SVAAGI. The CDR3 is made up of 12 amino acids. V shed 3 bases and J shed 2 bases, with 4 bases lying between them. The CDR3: CASSYIQETQYF. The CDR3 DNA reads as TGTGCCAGCAGTTACATACAAGAGACCCAGTACTTC.

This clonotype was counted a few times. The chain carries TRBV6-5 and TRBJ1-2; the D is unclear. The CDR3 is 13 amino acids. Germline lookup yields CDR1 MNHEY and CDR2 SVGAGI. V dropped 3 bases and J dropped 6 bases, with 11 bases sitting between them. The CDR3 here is CASSYKDRHGYTF. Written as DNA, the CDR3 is TGTGCCAGCAGTTATAAGGACCGACATGGCTACACCTTC.

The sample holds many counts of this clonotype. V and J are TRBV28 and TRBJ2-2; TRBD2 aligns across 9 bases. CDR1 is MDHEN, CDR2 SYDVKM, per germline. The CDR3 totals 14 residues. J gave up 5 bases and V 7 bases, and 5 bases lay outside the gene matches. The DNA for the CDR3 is TGTGCCAGCACGGTAGCGGGAGTGACCGGGGAGCTGTTTTTT. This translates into CASTVAGVTGELFF.

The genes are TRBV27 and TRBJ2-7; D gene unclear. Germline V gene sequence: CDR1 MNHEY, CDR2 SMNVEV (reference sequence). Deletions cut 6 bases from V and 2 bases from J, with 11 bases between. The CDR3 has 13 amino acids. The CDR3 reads CASSETGTYEQYF. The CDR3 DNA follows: TGTGCCAGCAGCGAGACGGGTACCTACGAGCAGTACTTC.

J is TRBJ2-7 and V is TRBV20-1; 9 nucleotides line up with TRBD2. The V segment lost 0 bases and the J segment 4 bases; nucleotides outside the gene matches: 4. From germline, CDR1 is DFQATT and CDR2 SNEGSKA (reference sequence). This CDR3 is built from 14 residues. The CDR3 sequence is CSARDPSGKYEQYF. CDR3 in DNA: TGCAGTGCTAGAGACCCTAGCGGGAAATACGAGCAGTACTTC.

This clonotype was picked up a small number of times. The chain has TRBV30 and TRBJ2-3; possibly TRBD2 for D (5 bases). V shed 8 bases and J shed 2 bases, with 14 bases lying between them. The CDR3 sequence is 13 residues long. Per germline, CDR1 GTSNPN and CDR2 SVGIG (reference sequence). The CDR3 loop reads CAGEGTYTDTQYF. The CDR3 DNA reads TGTGCCGGAGAGGGCACTTACACAGATACGCAGTATTTT.

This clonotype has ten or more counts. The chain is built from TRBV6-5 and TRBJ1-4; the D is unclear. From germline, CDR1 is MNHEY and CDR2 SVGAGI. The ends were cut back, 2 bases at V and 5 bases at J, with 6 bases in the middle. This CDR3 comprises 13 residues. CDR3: CASSYRRNEKLFF. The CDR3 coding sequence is TGTGCCAGCAGTTACCGGCGGAATGAAAAACTGTTTTTT.